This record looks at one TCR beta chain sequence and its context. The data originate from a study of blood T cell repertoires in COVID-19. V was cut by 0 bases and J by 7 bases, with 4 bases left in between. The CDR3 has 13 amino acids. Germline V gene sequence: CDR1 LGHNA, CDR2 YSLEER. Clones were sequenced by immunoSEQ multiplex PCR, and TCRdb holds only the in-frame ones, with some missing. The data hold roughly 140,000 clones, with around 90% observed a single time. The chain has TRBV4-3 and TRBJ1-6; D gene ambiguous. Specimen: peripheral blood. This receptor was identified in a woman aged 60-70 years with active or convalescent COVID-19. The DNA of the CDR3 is TGCGCCAGCAGCCAAGAGGAGAATTCACCCCTCCACTTT. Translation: CASSQEENSPLHF.